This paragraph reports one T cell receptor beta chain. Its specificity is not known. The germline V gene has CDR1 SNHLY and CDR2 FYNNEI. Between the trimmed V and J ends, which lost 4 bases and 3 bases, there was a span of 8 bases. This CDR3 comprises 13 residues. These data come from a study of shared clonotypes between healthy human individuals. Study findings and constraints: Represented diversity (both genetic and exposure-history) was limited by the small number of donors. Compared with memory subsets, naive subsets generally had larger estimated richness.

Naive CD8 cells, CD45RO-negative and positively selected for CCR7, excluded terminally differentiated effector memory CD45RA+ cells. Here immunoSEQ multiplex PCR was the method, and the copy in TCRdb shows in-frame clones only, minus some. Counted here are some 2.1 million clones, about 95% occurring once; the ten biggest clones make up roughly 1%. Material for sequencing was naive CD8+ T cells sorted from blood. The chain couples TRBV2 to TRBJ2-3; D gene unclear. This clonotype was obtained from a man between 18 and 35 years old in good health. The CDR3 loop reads CASSALGTDTQYF. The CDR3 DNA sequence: TGTGCCAGCAGTGCACTCGGGACAGATACGCAGTATTTT. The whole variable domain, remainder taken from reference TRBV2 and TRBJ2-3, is EPEVTQTPSHQVTQMGQEVILRCVPISNHLYFYWYRQILGQKVEFLVSFYNNEISEKSEIFDDQFSVERPDGSNFTLKIRSTKLEDSAMYFCASSALGTDTQYFGPGTRLTVL.